This TCR beta chain was recorded in a study of blood T cell repertoires in COVID-19 (TCRdb year 2020). Study-wide context: Samples covering the acute and convalescent phases of COVID-19 were provided by collaborators in the United States, Italy and Spain. The prospective study material was composed of cDNA or gDNA derived from T cells, B-cell-depleted T cells, or PBMCs. Subjects who had been exposed to COVID-19, were actively infected with it, or had recovered from it provided the deeply sampled blood TCRbeta repertoires that made up the dataset. A freely available public database, intended as a resource for researchers studying the immune response to SARS-CoV-2, is where the repertoires were released. Samples were obtained from the ongoing ImmuneRACE study (first 160 participants) and from 1,254 subjects provided by 6 global collaborators. A de-identified subject ID, COVID-19 status, age in years and sex were almost always included in the sample metadata. HLA class I and class II types, where available, came from metadata supplied by the sample provider rather than from assay-based typing.

Findings and caveats that apply to the study as a whole: The amount of clinical and demographic metadata varied by source and participant and was provided uncurated.

Each collaborating institution followed its own protocols to collect whole blood in K2EDTA tubes. For TCRbeta analysis, collaborators shipped samples in one of three forms: frozen whole blood, isolated PBMCs, or DNA extracted from either of those sample types. On this clone: This receptor's antigen is unknown. Nothing much larger sits one base from this clone, and base qualities are not available.

TCRbeta CDR3 regions were amplified from genomic DNA by means of the immunoSEQ Assay, a bias-controlled multiplex PCR. For the original study's pipeline: Within the assay, amplification of reference gene primers was used to estimate how many nucleated cells each sample contained. Sequence reads were collapsed and filtered to measure the absolute abundance of every unique TCRbeta CDR3 rearrangement. For each sample, productive Simpson clonality was calculated as the square root of Simpson's diversity index across productive rearrangements. TCRdb took over this immuneACCESS table, retaining in-frame rearrangements with V and J assigned. Such tables are incomplete; in checked studies, under half of the missing clones stem from an unresolved V gene, and the remainder is unexplained. For V, J and clone size, that table is used; D and trimming come from the DNA. The sample table lists a few hundred thousand clones, around 87% of them with a count of one. About 2.5% of the sample goes to the ten largest clones.

Taken from the germline V gene, the CDR1 and CDR2 loops are SGHRS and YFSETQ. Taken from cysteine to phenylalanine, the CDR3 has 14 residues. Only CDR3 DNA remains: 42 bases, in frame from the first base. V and J are truncated by 3 bases and 8 bases respectively, leaving an intervening sequence of 16 bases. The source material was peripheral blood. The clonotype was recovered from a woman aged 45-65 years with acute or convalescent COVID-19. The receptor chain draws on TRBV5-1 and TRBJ2-3; TRBD2 might be the D gene, on 5 matching bases. The CDR3 region: CASSSLTRLGTQYF. The nucleotide sequence is TGCGCCAGCAGCTCACTAACTAGATTGGGTACGCAGTATTTT.